This T cell receptor beta chain was obtained from a study of blood T cell repertoires in COVID-19. Study-wide context: T cells, B-cell-depleted T cells, or PBMCs supplied cDNA or gDNA.

Authors' processing steps: Reference gene primers were amplified, and this amplification served to estimate nucleated cell counts. Some clones are missing from TCRdb's copy, which holds only in-frame ones; the method was immunoSEQ multiplex PCR. V and J calls and clone size are copied from that table; D and trimming were computed from the DNA. The data show 75,000 to 100,000 clones, 83% seen once. The sample consisted of peripheral blood. This receptor was identified in a woman of 80 years or more with acute or convalescent COVID-19.

CDR3 DNA: TGTGCCAGCATCCATAACAGGGGGCAGGTCACCGGGGAGCTGTTTTTT. It translates to CASIHNRGQVTGELFF. This chain joins TRBV28 and TRBJ2-2; 9 bases align to TRBD1. V gave up 7 bases and J gave up 4 bases; unmatched junction bases: 10. There are 16 residues in the CDR3. Looked up from germline, CDR1 is MDHEN and CDR2 is SYDVKM. The variable domain in full, with the rest retrieved from reference TRBV28 and TRBJ2-2, is DVKVTQSSRYLVKRTGEKVFLECVQDMDHENMFWYRQDPGLGLRLIYFSYDVKMKEKGDIPEGYSVSREKKERFSLILESASTNQTSMYLCASIHNRGQVTGELFFGEGSRLTVL.